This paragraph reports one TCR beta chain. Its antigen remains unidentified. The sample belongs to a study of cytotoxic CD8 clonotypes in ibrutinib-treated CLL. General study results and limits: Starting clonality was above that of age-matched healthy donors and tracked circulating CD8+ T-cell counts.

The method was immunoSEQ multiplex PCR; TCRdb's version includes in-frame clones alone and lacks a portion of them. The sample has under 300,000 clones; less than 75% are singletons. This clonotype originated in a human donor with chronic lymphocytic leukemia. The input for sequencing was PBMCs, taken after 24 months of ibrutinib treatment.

CDR3 DNA sequence: TGTGCCAGCAGTTTATCTGCGGGGACGACCTACGAGCAGTACTTC. Its protein is CASSLSAGTTYEQYF. V usage is TRBV27 and J usage is TRBJ2-7, with a weak D call TRBD2 (6 bases). V was cut by 0 bases and J by 2 bases, with 11 bases left in between. CDR3 length: 15 residues. The germline V gene has CDR1 MNHEY and CDR2 SMNVEV (reference sequence).